The entry below describes one T cell receptor beta chain. The germline CDR1 and CDR2 sequences are MNHEY and SMNVEV (reference sequence). The V end was cut by 2 bases, the J end by 9 bases, with 16 bases between. The CDR3 covers 14 residues. These data originate in a study of technical replicates of blood from a few donors. Libraries were prepared by immunoSEQ multiplex PCR; TCRdb keeps only in-frame clonotypes and omits some of them. The data hold about 88,000 clones, with 85% to 95% observed a single time. The sequence came from a human donor in good health. The source material was T cells isolated from PBMCs. The genes are TRBV27 and TRBJ1-1, with D possibly being TRBD1 (5 bases). This CDR3 is CASSLMGGEGKAFF. The CDR3 DNA sequence: TGTGCCAGCAGTTTAATGGGGGGGGAGGGCAAAGCTTTCTTT.